One and the same sample provided the 27 T cell receptor beta chains below, sequenced in a study of spatial heterogeneity in lung cancer. One entry per CDR3 protein, called by TCRdb with MiXCR from the 5' RACE reads. The sample lists 60,000 to 85,000 distinct CDR3 sequences, over 7% occurring once. Time point here: blood at routine non-recurrence follow-up after resection. This specimen was PBMCs, taken at follow-up. These receptors were obtained from a female donor with early-stage non-small cell lung cancer.

Concerning this clonotype: Being one base from a much bigger clone, this may be a read error. V and J are TRBV20-1 and TRBJ2-7; 7 bases map to TRBD1. V shed 2 bases, J shed 4 bases, and the junction held 11 bases outside the gene matches. CDR1 and CDR2 (germline): DFQATT, SNEGSKA (reference sequence). The CDR3 consists of 15 residues. DNA of the CDR3: TGCAGTGCTAGACCTCCGGGACAGATAATTTACGAGCAGTACTTC. Residues: CSARPPGQIIYEQYF.

This clonotype is termed medium-sized. CDR3 in amino acids: CASSGGLAGAGELFF. DNA for the CDR3: TGCGCCAGCAGTGGGGGACTAGCGGGAGCCGGGGAGCTGTTTTTT. The rearrangement links TRBV10-1 to TRBJ2-2; 14 positions agree with TRBD2. CDR1 and CDR2 (germline): WNHNN, SYGVQD (reference sequence). This CDR3 region has 15 residues. The junction had 1 base not matched to a gene; V was cut back by 4 bases and J by 6 bases.

The J gene is TRBJ2-1, the V gene TRBV11-1, with D perhaps matching TRBD2 (6 bases). This CDR3 comprises 13 residues. Germline lookup yields CDR1 SGHAT and CDR2 FQDESV (reference sequence). V lost 0 bases and J 10 bases, leaving 10 bases between the germline ends. The CDR3 protein is CASSLARAGEQFF. Written as DNA, the CDR3 is TGTGCCAGCAGCTTAGCTAGGGCGGGAGAGCAGTTCTTC.

This clonotype has only a few counts. The rearrangement joins TRBV11-2 to TRBJ2-3; D is possibly TRBD1 (5 bases). Per the germline V gene, CDR1 is SGHAT and CDR2 is FQNNGV. The ends were cut back, 6 bases at V and 1 base at J, with 14 bases in the middle. This CDR3 has 15 residues. CDR3 protein: CASSRGGKGTDTQYF. The CDR3 nucleotides are TGTGCCAGCAGTAGGGGTGGCAAGGGCACAGATACGCAGTATTTT.

This clonotype was observed at least ten times. The V call is TRBV12-3 or TRBV12-4, the J call TRBJ2-7; 14 bases map to TRBD2. CDR3 length equals 15 residues. After removal of 2 bases from V and 4 bases from J, the junction contained 1 base not matched to a gene. The chain's CDR3 is CASSLRLAGGYEQYF. CDR3 DNA sequence: TGTGCCAGCAGTTTAAGACTAGCGGGAGGGTACGAGCAGTACTTC.

This clonotype was seen a few times. The chain couples TRBV29-1 to TRBJ2-1; D perhaps matches TRBD1 (6 bases). This CDR3 is built from 12 residues. The V end lost 7 bases, the J end lost 10 bases, and 17 bases lay between the germline ends. Per the germline V gene, CDR1 is SQVTM and CDR2 is ANQGSEA. In DNA form, the CDR3 reads TGCAGCGCCCTAGAGGGGGAAGGGGAGCAGTTCTTC. Encoded protein: CSALEGEGEQFF.

This clonotype was recorded at least ten times. The chain recombines TRBV7-9 with TRBJ2-7; D may match TRBD1 or TRBD2 (5 bases each). The CDR3 is 14 residues long. Trimming shortened V by 2 bases and J by 3 bases, and 11 bases separated the two germline ends. From germline, CDR1 is SEHNR and CDR2 FQNEAQ (reference sequence). The CDR3 DNA reads as TGTGCCAGCAGCTTATCTGGGGGTCACTACGAGCAGTACTTC. This gives the protein CASSLSGGHYEQYF.

The sample holds many counts of this clonotype. This chain joins TRBV12-3 or TRBV12-4 and TRBJ2-1, with 7 bases lining up with TRBD1. With 5 bases clipped from V and 3 bases from J, the junction kept 10 bases outside the gene matches. The CDR3 loop spans 16 amino acids. The CDR3 coding sequence is TGTGCCAGCAGTCCGACGACAGGGCCAGACTACAATGAGCAGTTCTTC. Translating gives CASSPTTGPDYNEQFF.

This clonotype occurred many times. V usage is TRBV5-1 and J usage is TRBJ2-1, with 8 bases identical to TRBD1. The length of the CDR3 is 14 residues. CDR1 is SGHRS, CDR2 YFSETQ, per germline. Trimming cost V 7 bases and J 1 base; bases outside gene matches: 4. The CDR3 nucleotides are TGCGCCAGCGGCAGGACAGGGTCCTACAATGAGCAGTTCTTC. Translated, it gives CASGRTGSYNEQFF.

This clonotype was observed many times. The V gene is TRBV3-1, the J gene TRBJ2-5; 12 bases are a match to TRBD2. V shed 7 bases, J shed 5 bases, and the junction held 8 bases outside the gene matches. Germline CDR1 is LGHDT and CDR2 is YNNKEL (reference sequence). The CDR3 runs 15 residues. In DNA, the CDR3 is TGTGCCAGCAACCCCCGGACTAGCGGGGCGGAGACCCAGTACTTC. It yields the protein CASNPRTSGAETQYF.

This clonotype was picked up many times. This chain uses TRBV2 with TRBJ2-7, with D perhaps matching TRBD1 or TRBD2 (5 bases each). The CDR3 length is 11 residues. The germline V gene has CDR1 SNHLY and CDR2 FYNNEI. Trimming stripped 4 bases from V and 9 bases from J, with 10 bases between. As DNA, the CDR3 is TGTGCCAGCAGTGTACGGGACGGGCAGTACTTC. Translation: CASSVRDGQYF.

This rearrangement joins TRBV6-1 to TRBJ2-3, with TRBD2 as a possible D gene (6 bases). This CDR3 contains 14 residues. With 6 bases removed from V and 2 bases from J, the gap between germline ends came to 12 bases. The germline V gene encodes CDR1 MNHNS and CDR2 SASEGT. CDR3 nucleotide sequence: TGTGCCAGCAGGAGGAGGGGTTACACAGATACGCAGTATTTT. It specifies CASRRRGYTDTQYF.

This clonotype was counted at least ten times. V and J are TRBV6-1 and TRBJ2-7; D is unclear. The ends were cut back, 0 bases at V and 3 bases at J, with 9 bases in the middle. The CDR3 length is 14 residues. CDR1 MNHNS and CDR2 SASEGT come from the germline V gene. The CDR3 here is CASSEAARDYEQYF. The CDR3 coding sequence is TGTGCCAGCAGTGAAGCGGCGCGCGACTACGAGCAGTACTTC.

At least ten counts were recorded for this clonotype. The chain employs TRBV29-1 and TRBJ2-5; tentatively, D is TRBD2 (6 bases). This CDR3 has 14 amino acids. Between the trimmed V and J ends, which lost 5 bases and 4 bases, there was a span of 17 bases. CDR1 is SQVTM and CDR2 is ANQGSEA in the germline V gene. The CDR3 DNA sequence: TGCAGCGTTTCTCAGGGACTGCGGCGAGAGACCCAGTACTTC. Its protein product is CSVSQGLRRETQYF.

This clonotype was recorded at least ten times. The chain has TRBV5-1 and TRBJ2-2; D gene uncertain. The CDR3 has 16 amino acids. Deletions cut 0 bases from V and 3 bases from J, with 12 bases between. Germline CDR1 SGHRS, CDR2 YFSETQ. CDR3 residues: CASSLAEAGYTGELFF. The CDR3 nucleotides read TGCGCCAGCAGCTTGGCCGAGGCAGGCTACACCGGGGAGCTGTTTTTT.

This clonotype was observed at least ten times. This sequence joins TRBV5-1 and TRBJ2-1, with 10 bases matching TRBD2. The V and J ends lost 2 bases and 4 bases, in that order; junction bases with no gene match: 6. CDR1 is SGHRS, CDR2 YFSETQ, per germline. The CDR3 contains 16 residues. The CDR3 is CASSLRVLAGYNEQFF. CDR3 nucleotide sequence: TGCGCCAGCAGCTTAAGGGTACTAGCGGGGTACAATGAGCAGTTCTTC. Based on the CDR3 plus reference TRBV5-1 and TRBJ2-1, the full variable domain is KAGVTQTPRYLIKTRGQQVTLSCSPISGHRSVSWYQQTPGQGLQFLFEYFSETQRNKGNFPGRFSGRQFSNSRSEMNVSTLELGDSALYLCASSLRVLAGYNEQFFGPGTRLTVL.

This chain uses TRBV3-1 with TRBJ2-1; D is perhaps TRBD2 (6 bases). Germline V gene data show CDR1 as LGHDT and CDR2 as YNNKEL (reference sequence). Trimming pared 11 bases from V and 4 bases from J, leaving 12 bases between. The CDR3 covers 12 residues. The CDR3 loop is CAAEGLYNEQFF. The CDR3 bases are TGTGCCGCGGAGGGACTTTACAATGAGCAGTTCTTC.

This clonotype appeared a few times. This chain's CDR3 is CASSITAPGPLKETQYF. As DNA, the CDR3 is TGTGCCAGCTCAATAACTGCCCCGGGACCCCTGAAAGAGACCCAGTACTTC. The V call is TRBV18, the J call TRBJ2-5; the D call may be TRBD1 or TRBD2 (5 bases each). V was cut by 5 bases and J by 3 bases, with 22 bases left in between. Per the germline V gene, CDR1 is KGHSH and CDR2 is LQKENI. The CDR3 loop spans 17 amino acids.

In this sample, this clonotype turned up a few times. The gene calls are TRBV5-1 and TRBJ2-3; either TRBD1 or TRBD2 may fit D (5 bases each). Trimming stripped 4 bases from V and 4 bases from J, with 16 bases between. This CDR3 is 15 amino acids long. Looked up from germline, CDR1 is SGHRS and CDR2 is YFSETQ. The CDR3 region is CASSPGPADPDTQYF. CDR3 DNA: TGCGCCAGCAGCCCGGGACCCGCAGACCCAGATACGCAGTATTTT.

This clonotype was recorded at least ten times. The J gene is TRBJ1-4, the V gene TRBV27, with TRBD1 matching over 7 bases. The CDR3 is 14 residues long. J lost 0 bases, V lost 6 bases, and 1 base had no gene match. Germline CDR1 and CDR2: MNHEY and SMNVEV (reference sequence). This chain's CDR3 is CASRGQSTNEKLFF. The CDR3 nucleotides are TGTGCCAGCAGGGGACAGTCAACTAATGAAAAACTGTTTTTT.

This clonotype was picked up many times. The rearrangement joins TRBV7-9 to TRBJ1-1, with no clear D. Per germline, CDR1 SEHNR and CDR2 FQNEAQ (reference sequence). V was clipped by 8 bases and J by 0 bases, with 7 bases between them. The CDR3 is made up of 12 amino acids. The DNA for the CDR3 is TGTGCCAGCGTGAGCCTGAACACTGAAGCTTTCTTT. Translating gives CASVSLNTEAFF.

The chain carries TRBV7-3 and TRBJ2-3, with TRBD2 identical over 14 bases. J gave up 0 bases and V 8 bases, and 7 bases lay outside the gene matches. There are 17 residues in the CDR3. The V gene's germline CDR1 is SGHTA and CDR2 FQGTGA. The CDR3 region is CASSGTSGRVSTDTQYF. CDR3 DNA: TGTGCCAGCTCCGGGACTAGCGGGAGAGTGAGCACAGATACGCAGTATTTT.

The sample holds a few counts of this clonotype. V usage is TRBV6-2 or TRBV6-3 and J usage is TRBJ2-7; D is perhaps TRBD1 (6 bases). The CDR3 loop spans 13 amino acids. Per the germline V gene, CDR1 is MNHEY and CDR2 is SVGEGT. With 6 bases removed from V and 4 bases from J, the gap between germline ends came to 13 bases. CDR3 nucleotides: TGTGCCAGCAGGACCGAACAGGGTTACGAGCAGTACTTC. It specifies CASRTEQGYEQYF.

This clonotype was counted many times. The J gene is TRBJ2-5, the V gene TRBV20-1; tentatively, D is TRBD2 (5 bases). The V and J ends lost 5 bases and 2 bases respectively, with 9 bases between them. Germline-derived CDR1 and CDR2 are DFQATT and SNEGSKA (reference sequence). CDR3 size: 12 residues. CDR3 protein: CSAPRGQETQYF. The CDR3 DNA reads TGCAGTGCTCCTCGAGGGCAAGAGACCCAGTACTTC.

The genes are TRBV9 and TRBJ2-7; D not resolved. The V and J ends lost 0 bases and 4 bases respectively, with 11 bases between them. The germline V gene encodes CDR1 SGDLS and CDR2 YYNGEE. The CDR3 loop spans 14 amino acids. CDR3 coding DNA: TGTGCCAGCAGCGTAGTAGACAACCCGTACGAGCAGTACTTC. This translates into CASSVVDNPYEQYF. Full variable domain (rest looked up from reference TRBV9 and TRBJ2-7): DSGVTQTPKHLITATGQRVTLRCSPRSGDLSVYWYQQSLDQGLQFLIQYYNGEERAKGNILERFSAQQFPDLHSELNLSSLELGDSALYFCASSVVDNPYEQYFGPGTRLTVT.

This clonotype was seen ten or more times. The chain combines TRBV12-3 or TRBV12-4 with TRBJ1-1, with D unclear. CDR3 size: 10 residues. Trimming removed 4 bases at V and 11 bases at J, with 8 bases between. For the CDR3, the DNA is TGTGCCAGCAGTTACAAGGAGGCTTTCTTT. Residues: CASSYKEAFF.

This sequence joins TRBV7-9 and TRBJ1-5; tentatively, D is TRBD1 (6 bases). CDR3 length: 13 residues. The V end was cut by 5 bases, the J end by 7 bases, with 12 bases between. Germline-derived CDR1 and CDR2 are SEHNR and FQNEAQ (reference sequence). The DNA for the CDR3 is TGTGCCAGCAGCCCACCCGGGGGCCAGCCCCAGCATTTT. It specifies CASSPPGGQPQHF.